This entry lists 24 T cell receptor beta chains sequenced from one sample in a study of T cell responses to AZD1222 COVID-19 vaccine (dated by TCRdb to 2020 to 2023). The time point label here, explained by the study, means: baseline before first vaccination. The library was prepared using the immunoSEQ multiplex PCR assay. The clones in this table, taken by TCRdb from immuneACCESS, are in-frame only. Not every clone is retained; where verified, under half of the shortfall comes from an unresolved V gene, and the cause of the rest is unknown. The sample table lists 65,000 to 85,000 clones, 80% to 90% of them with a count of one. Clones ranked in the top ten supply roughly 20% of the sample. The sample was peripheral blood, taken on day 0 of AZD1222 vaccination. These receptors originate from an adult in good health.

This rearrangement joins TRBV19 to TRBJ2-7; D could derive from TRBD1 or TRBD2 (6 bases each). CDR3 length equals 14 residues. In germline, CDR1 is LNHDA, CDR2 SQIVND (reference sequence). Between the trimmed V and J ends, which lost 5 bases and 3 bases, there was a span of 14 bases. CDR3: CASSPWGADYEQYF. DNA of the CDR3: TGTGCCAGTAGTCCTTGGGGGGCAGACTACGAGCAGTACTTC.

V usage is TRBV19 and J usage is TRBJ1-5; D not certain. From germline, CDR1 is LNHDA and CDR2 SQIVND (reference sequence). Trimming shortened V by 1 base and J by 0 bases, and 7 bases separated the two germline ends. The CDR3 has 15 amino acids. The CDR3 nucleotides read TGTGCCAGTAGTATAGCAGCGTTTAGCAATCAGCCCCAGCATTTT. Protein: CASSIAAFSNQPQHF.

V is TRBV7-9 and J is TRBJ2-1; 8 bases align to TRBD2. J was trimmed by 2 bases and V by 9 bases; bases with no gene match: 6. This CDR3 comprises 14 residues. Germline CDR1 SEHNR, CDR2 FQNEAQ (reference sequence). The CDR3 region is CASTRGETYNEQFF. In DNA, the CDR3 is TGTGCCAGTACGCGGGGGGAAACCTACAATGAGCAGTTCTTC.

The rearrangement uses TRBV29-1 and TRBJ1-1; possible D gene TRBD1, 5 bases. Looked up from germline, CDR1 is SQVTM and CDR2 is ANQGSEA. This CDR3 region has 13 residues. Deletions cut 7 bases from V and 5 bases from J, with 17 bases between. CDR3 amino acids: CSAWGSWATEAFF. The CDR3 nucleotides read TGCAGCGCCTGGGGCAGTTGGGCGACTGAAGCTTTCTTT.

V is TRBV6-2 or TRBV6-3 and J is TRBJ1-2; D is ambiguous. Germline CDR1 MNHEY, CDR2 SVGEGT. The CDR3 spans 15 residues. The ends were cut back, 0 bases at V and 5 bases at J, with 13 bases in the middle. The CDR3: CASSYSMEEAYGYTF. CDR3 nucleotides: TGTGCCAGCAGTTACTCGATGGAGGAGGCGTATGGCTACACCTTC.

The genes are TRBV7-9 and TRBJ1-5; D remains ambiguous. Trimming stripped 3 bases from V and 5 bases from J, with 8 bases between. CDR1 and CDR2 (germline): SEHNR, FQNEAQ (reference sequence). The CDR3 runs to 13 residues. The CDR3 DNA is TGTGCCAGCAGCTTGGTGAGGGATCAGCCCCAGCATTTT. Protein: CASSLVRDQPQHF.

The V call is TRBV16, the J call TRBJ2-7; D perhaps matches TRBD1 (5 bases). V shed 2 bases and J shed 5 bases, with 13 bases lying between them. CDR3 size: 14 residues. Per the germline V gene, CDR1 is KGHSY and CDR2 is FQNENV. CDR3 amino acids: CASSQMAGSHEQYF. The CDR3 nucleotides read TGTGCCAGCAGCCAAATGGCAGGGTCGCACGAGCAGTACTTC.

The chain's CDR3 is CASSEISGPTDTQYF. The CDR3 DNA follows: TGTGCCAGCAGTGAAATCAGCGGACCCACAGATACGCAGTATTTT. The V call is TRBV6-1, the J call TRBJ2-3; a possible D gene is TRBD2 (5 bases). Germline V CDR1 and CDR2: MNHNS, SASEGT. The CDR3 runs to 15 residues. Trimming took 2 bases from V and 2 from J, leaving 11 bases between them.

Only a few counts were recorded for this clone. The chain uses TRBV6-5 and TRBJ1-4; D ambiguous. Between the trimmed V and J ends, which lost 5 bases and 3 bases, there was a span of 4 bases. Germline V gene lookup returns CDR1 MNHEY and CDR2 SVGAGI. This CDR3 is 12 amino acids long. The CDR3 loop reads CASSPSNEKLFF. CDR3 bases: TGTGCCAGCAGTCCCTCTAATGAAAAACTGTTTTTT.

This chain links TRBV27 with TRBJ1-2; 8 nucleotides line up with TRBD1. Germline assignment: CDR1 MNHEY and CDR2 SMNVEV (reference sequence). CDR3 length: 15 residues. Trimming took 7 bases from V and 4 from J; bases not matched to a gene: 11. Written as DNA, the CDR3 is TGTGCCAGCACCCCCGGGACAGGACGGGCCTATGGCTACACCTTC. Translated, it gives CASTPGTGRAYGYTF.

The genes are TRBV2 and TRBJ1-1; D is uncertain. Trimming shortened V by 8 bases and J by 4 bases, and 5 bases separated the two germline ends. The CDR3 runs 10 residues. Germline values: CDR1 SNHLY, CDR2 FYNNEI. The CDR3 sequence: CASGSTEAFF. The CDR3, as DNA: TGTGCCAGCGGGTCCACTGAAGCTTTCTTT.

The chain joins TRBV28 to TRBJ1-1; the D is unclear. This CDR3 is 11 amino acids long. From germline, CDR1 is MDHEN and CDR2 SYDVKM. V was clipped by 7 bases and J by 6 bases, with 9 bases between them. In DNA form, the CDR3 reads TGTGCCAGCATATATGGTCCTGAAGCTTTCTTT. This translates into CASIYGPEAFF.

The rearrangement uses TRBV25-1 and TRBJ1-4; weak D call: TRBD1 (6 bases). This CDR3 region has 18 residues. Germline-derived CDR1 and CDR2 are MGHDK and SYGVNS. Trimming left V 8 bases short and J 0 bases short, with 22 bases between. The CDR3, as DNA: TGTGCCAGCTCCCGTGGTAGGGGGAATAAGGCAACTAATGAAAAACTGTTTTTT. Protein sequence: CASSRGRGNKATNEKLFF.

The chain combines TRBV19 with TRBJ1-5; perhaps TRBD1 as D (6 bases). V was cut by 5 bases and J by 6 bases, with 11 bases left in between. Germline values: CDR1 LNHDA, CDR2 SQIVND (reference sequence). The CDR3 loop spans 13 amino acids. The CDR3 loop is CASSWGGPQPQHF. The CDR3 nucleotides read TGTGCCAGTAGTTGGGGGGGGCCTCAGCCCCAGCATTTT.

This clone was seen only once. The identical CDR3 is also encoded by other nucleotide sequences in the sample. The J gene is TRBJ2-7, the V gene TRBV10-3, with D tentatively TRBD1 (5 bases). V lost 4 bases and J lost 3, with 7 bases in between. CDR1 and CDR2 from the germline V gene are ENHRY and SYGVKD. This CDR3 has 12 amino acids. The CDR3 is CAISGQGYEQYF. The CDR3 DNA sequence: TGTGCCATCAGTGGGCAGGGCTACGAGCAGTACTTC.

V is TRBV3-1 (or the pseudogene TRBV3-2) and J is TRBJ1-5; unclear D gene. V lost 3 bases and J lost 4, with 7 bases in between. The CDR3 covers 13 residues. Germline V CDR1 and CDR2: LGHDT, YNNKEL (reference sequence). CDR3 sequence reads: CASSQRGNQPQHF. CDR3 bases: TGTGCCAGCAGCCAGCGGGGAAATCAGCCCCAGCATTTT.

The chain recombines TRBV7-9 with TRBJ2-2; D might be TRBD2 (5 bases). V lost 5 bases, J lost 1 base, and 14 bases lay in between. Germline V gene lookup returns CDR1 SEHNR and CDR2 FQNEAQ (reference sequence). The CDR3 spans 16 residues. In DNA form, the CDR3 reads TGTGCCAGCAGCCTGCGTCGGGAACTGAACACCGGGGAGCTGTTTTTT. Residues: CASSLRRELNTGELFF. The whole variable domain, filled in from reference TRBV7-9 and TRBJ2-2, reads DTGVSQNPRHKITKRGQNVTFRCDPISEHNRLYWYRQTLGQGPEFLTYFQNEAQLEKSRLLSDRFSAERPKGSFSTLEIQRTEQGDSAMYLCASSLRRELNTGELFFGEGSRLTVL.

This sequence joins TRBV11-2 and TRBJ1-1, with D uncertain. The CDR3 extends over 16 amino acids. Germline-derived CDR1 and CDR2 are SGHAT and FQNNGV. Trimming removed 5 bases from V and 1 base from J, with 17 bases in between. The CDR3 here is CASSLSVRKWNTEAFF. CDR3 in DNA: TGTGCCAGCAGCCTTAGCGTCAGGAAATGGAACACTGAAGCTTTCTTT.

This sequence joins TRBV28 and TRBJ2-2; a possible D gene is TRBD2 (5 bases). The CDR3 runs 12 residues. Between the trimmed V and J ends, which lost 8 bases and 8 bases, there was a span of 12 bases. Germline V gene data show CDR1 as MDHEN and CDR2 as SYDVKM. This chain's CDR3 is CASGTRTGELFF. CDR3 bases: TGTGCCAGCGGAACCAGGACTGGGGAGCTGTTTTTT.

The chain links TRBV29-1 to TRBJ2-7, with D possibly TRBD2 on 6 matching bases. Germline assignment: CDR1 SQVTM and CDR2 ANQGSEA. V was shortened by 3 bases and J by 1 base, with 10 bases between the two germline ends. CDR3 length: 13 residues. CDR3: CSVEGTLSYEQYF. CDR3 nucleotides: TGCAGCGTTGAGGGGACTCTGTCCTACGAGCAGTACTTC.

In DNA, the CDR3 is TGTGCCAGCAGCTCTAAGGGCTCTGGAAACACCATATATTTT. Translated, it gives CASSSKGSGNTIYF. The chain joins TRBV6-5 to TRBJ1-3; D is unclear. The ends were cut back, 6 bases at V and 0 bases at J, with 9 bases in the middle. The CDR3 has 14 residues. Germline CDR1 and CDR2: MNHEY and SVGAGI.

This clone was counted once. The chain uses TRBV11-2 and TRBJ2-7, with 8 bases lining up with TRBD1. CDR1 SGHAT and CDR2 FQNNGV come from the germline V gene. CDR3 length: 16 amino acids. V lost 5 bases to trimming and J lost 7 bases; unmatched junction nucleotides: 16. The CDR3 is CASSLLPGTGSYEQYF. CDR3 coding DNA: TGTGCCAGCAGCCTCCTCCCCGGGACAGGCTCATATGAGCAGTACTTC.

The gene calls are TRBV13 and TRBJ1-1; 9 bases align to TRBD1. This CDR3 contains 15 residues. Germline CDR1 is PRHDT and CDR2 is FYEKMQ (reference sequence). J was trimmed by 6 bases and V by 6 bases; bases with no gene match: 11. CDR3 amino acids: CASSRRDRASAEAFF. For the CDR3, the DNA is TGTGCCAGCAGTCGCCGGGACAGGGCTTCGGCTGAAGCTTTCTTT. Filled out from reference TRBV13 and TRBJ1-1, the complete variable domain reads AAGVIQSPRHLIKEKRETATLKCYPIPRHDTVYWYQQGPGQDPQFLISFYEKMQSDKGSIPDRFSAQQFSDYHSELNMSSLELGDSALYFCASSRRDRASAEAFFGQGTRLTVV.

The chain couples TRBV5-8 to TRBJ1-4; D is uncertain. The germline CDR1 and CDR2 sequences are SGHTS and YDEGEE. V shed 3 bases and J shed 7 bases, with 4 bases lying between them. The CDR3 is 11 residues long. Here the CDR3 DNA reads TGTGCCAGCAGCTCGGGTGAAAAACTGTTTTTT. Protein sequence: CASSSGEKLFF.